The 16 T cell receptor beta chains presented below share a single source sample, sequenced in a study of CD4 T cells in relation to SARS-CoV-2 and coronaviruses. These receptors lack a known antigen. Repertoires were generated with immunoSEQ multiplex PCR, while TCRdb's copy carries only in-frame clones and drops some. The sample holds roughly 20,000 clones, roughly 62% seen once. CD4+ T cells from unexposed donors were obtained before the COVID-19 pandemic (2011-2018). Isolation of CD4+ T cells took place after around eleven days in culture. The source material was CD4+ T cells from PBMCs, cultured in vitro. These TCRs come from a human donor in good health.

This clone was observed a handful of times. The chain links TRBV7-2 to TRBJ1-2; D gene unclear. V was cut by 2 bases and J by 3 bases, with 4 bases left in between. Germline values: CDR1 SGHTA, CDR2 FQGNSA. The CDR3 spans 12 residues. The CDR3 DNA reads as TGTGCCAGCAGCTTAAGTGACTATGGCTACACCTTC. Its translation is CASSLSDYGYTF.

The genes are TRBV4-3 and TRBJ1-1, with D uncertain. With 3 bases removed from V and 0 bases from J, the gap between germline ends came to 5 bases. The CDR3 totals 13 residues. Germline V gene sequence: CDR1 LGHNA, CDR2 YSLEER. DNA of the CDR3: TGCGCCAGCAGCCAGCAGCTGAACACTGAAGCTTTCTTT. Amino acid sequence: CASSQQLNTEAFF.

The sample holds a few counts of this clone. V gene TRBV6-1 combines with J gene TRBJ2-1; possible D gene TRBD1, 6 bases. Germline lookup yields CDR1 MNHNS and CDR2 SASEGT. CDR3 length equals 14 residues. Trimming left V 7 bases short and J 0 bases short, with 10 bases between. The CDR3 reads CASTRDNSYNEQFF. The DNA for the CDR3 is TGTGCCAGCACTCGGGACAACTCCTACAATGAGCAGTTCTTC.

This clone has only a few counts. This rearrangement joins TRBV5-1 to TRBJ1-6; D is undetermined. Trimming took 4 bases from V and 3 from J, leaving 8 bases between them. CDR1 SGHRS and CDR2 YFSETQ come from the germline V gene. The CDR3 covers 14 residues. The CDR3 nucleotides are TGCGCCAGCAGCATCCGAGACTATAATTCACCCCTCCACTTT. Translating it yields CASSIRDYNSPLHF.

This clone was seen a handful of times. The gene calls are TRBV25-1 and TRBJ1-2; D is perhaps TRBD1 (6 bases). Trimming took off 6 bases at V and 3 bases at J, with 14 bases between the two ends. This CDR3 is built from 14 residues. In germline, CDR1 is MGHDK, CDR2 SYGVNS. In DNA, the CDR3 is TGTGCCAGCAGACCCTCAGGGGCCTACTATGGCTACACCTTC. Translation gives CASRPSGAYYGYTF.

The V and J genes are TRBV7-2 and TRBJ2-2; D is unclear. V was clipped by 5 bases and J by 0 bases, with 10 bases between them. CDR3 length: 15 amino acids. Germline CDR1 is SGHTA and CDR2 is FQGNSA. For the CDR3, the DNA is TGTGCCAGCAGCACCCTCCCACCGAACACCGGGGAGCTGTTTTTT. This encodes CASSTLPPNTGELFF.

The CDR3 DNA follows: TGTGCCAGCAGCCCCCAGGGCACCACTAACTATGGCTACACCTTC. Its translation: CASSPQGTTNYGYTF. This rearrangement joins TRBV7-2 to TRBJ1-2; D is perhaps TRBD1 (5 bases). The CDR3 runs 15 residues. Germline V gives CDR1 SGHTA, CDR2 FQGNSA. Trimming stripped 5 bases from V and 0 bases from J, with 13 bases between.

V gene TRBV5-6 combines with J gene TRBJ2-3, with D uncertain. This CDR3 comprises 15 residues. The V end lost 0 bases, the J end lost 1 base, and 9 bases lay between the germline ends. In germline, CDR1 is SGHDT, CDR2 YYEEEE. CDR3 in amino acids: CASSLDPRGTDTQYF. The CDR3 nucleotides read TGTGCCAGCAGCTTGGATCCCCGGGGCACAGATACGCAGTATTTT.

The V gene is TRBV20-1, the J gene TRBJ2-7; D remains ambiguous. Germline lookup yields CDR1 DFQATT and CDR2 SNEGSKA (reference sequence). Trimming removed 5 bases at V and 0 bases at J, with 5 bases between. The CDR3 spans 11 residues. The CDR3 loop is CSAFNSYEQYF. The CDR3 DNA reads TGCAGTGCTTTCAACTCCTACGAGCAGTACTTC.

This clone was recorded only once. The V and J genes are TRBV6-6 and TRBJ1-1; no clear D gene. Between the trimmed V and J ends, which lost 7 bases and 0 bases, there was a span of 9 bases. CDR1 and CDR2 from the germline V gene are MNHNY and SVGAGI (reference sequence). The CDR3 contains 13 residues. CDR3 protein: CASIRVLNTEAFF. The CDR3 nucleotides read TGTGCCAGCATTCGGGTCCTGAACACTGAAGCTTTCTTT.

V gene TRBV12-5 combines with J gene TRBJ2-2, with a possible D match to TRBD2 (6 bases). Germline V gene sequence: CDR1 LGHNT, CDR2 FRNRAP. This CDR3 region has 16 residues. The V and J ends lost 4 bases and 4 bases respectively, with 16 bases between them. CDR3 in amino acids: CASGSQRAQGTGELFF. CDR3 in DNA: TGTGCTAGTGGTTCCCAGCGGGCCCAGGGCACCGGGGAGCTGTTTTTT.

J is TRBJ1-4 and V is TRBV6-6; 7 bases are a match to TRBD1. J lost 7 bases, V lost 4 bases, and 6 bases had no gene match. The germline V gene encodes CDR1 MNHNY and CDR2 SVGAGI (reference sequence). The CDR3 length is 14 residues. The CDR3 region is CASSWEGDSEKLFF. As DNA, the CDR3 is TGTGCCAGCAGTTGGGAGGGGGACAGTGAAAAACTGTTTTTT.

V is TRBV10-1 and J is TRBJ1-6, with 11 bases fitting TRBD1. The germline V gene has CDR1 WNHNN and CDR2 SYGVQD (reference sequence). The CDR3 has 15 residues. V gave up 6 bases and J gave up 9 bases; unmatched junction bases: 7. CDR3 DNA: TGCGCCAGCAGCTCCGGGACAGGGGGAACTTCACCCCTCCACTTT. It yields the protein CASSSGTGGTSPLHF.

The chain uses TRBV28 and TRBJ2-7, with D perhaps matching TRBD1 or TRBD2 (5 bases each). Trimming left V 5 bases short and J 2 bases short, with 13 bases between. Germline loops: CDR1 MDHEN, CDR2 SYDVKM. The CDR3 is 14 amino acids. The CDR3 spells CASSPGTETYEQYF. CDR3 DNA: TGTGCCAGCAGTCCCGGGACCGAGACCTACGAGCAGTACTTC.

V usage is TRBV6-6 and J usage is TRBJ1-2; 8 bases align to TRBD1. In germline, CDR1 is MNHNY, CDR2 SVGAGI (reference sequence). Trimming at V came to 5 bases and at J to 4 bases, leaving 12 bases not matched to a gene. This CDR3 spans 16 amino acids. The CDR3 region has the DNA TGTGCCAGCAGTACCTATAAAGGACAGGGAGGCTATGGCTACACCTTC. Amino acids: CASSTYKGQGGYGYTF.

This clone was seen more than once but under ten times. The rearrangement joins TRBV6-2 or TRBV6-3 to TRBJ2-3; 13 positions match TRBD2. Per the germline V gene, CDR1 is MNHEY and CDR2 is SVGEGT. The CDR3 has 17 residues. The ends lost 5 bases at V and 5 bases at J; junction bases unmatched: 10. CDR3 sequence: CASSARTSGSLRDTQYF. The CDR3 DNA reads TGTGCCAGCAGTGCTCGGACTAGCGGGAGTCTTAGAGATACGCAGTATTTT.